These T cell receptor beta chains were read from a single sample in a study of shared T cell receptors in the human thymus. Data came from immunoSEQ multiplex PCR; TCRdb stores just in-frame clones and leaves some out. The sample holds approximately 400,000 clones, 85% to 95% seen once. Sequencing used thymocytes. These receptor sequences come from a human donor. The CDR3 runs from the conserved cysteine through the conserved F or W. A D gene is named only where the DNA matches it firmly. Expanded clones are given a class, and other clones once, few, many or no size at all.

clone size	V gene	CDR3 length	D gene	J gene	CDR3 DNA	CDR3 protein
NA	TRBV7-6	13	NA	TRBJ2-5	TGTGCCAGCAGCCCAGCTGTTCAAGAGACCCAGTACTTC	CASSPAVQETQYF
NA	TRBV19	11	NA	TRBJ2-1	TGTGCCAGTAGTATCTACAATGAGCAGTTCTTC	CASSIYNEQFF
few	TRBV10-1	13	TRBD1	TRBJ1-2	TGCGCCAGCAGTAAATACAGGGGTAATGGCTACACCTTC	CASSKYRGNGYTF
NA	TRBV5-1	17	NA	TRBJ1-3	TGCGCCAGCAGCTTTGGGTGGCCCATAGCGGCTGGAAACACCATATATTTT	CASSFGWPIAAGNTIYF
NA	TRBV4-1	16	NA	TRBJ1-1	TGCGCCAGCAGCCAAGTATATTGCCCGAGTAACACTGAAGCTTTCTTT	CASSQVYCPSNTEAFF
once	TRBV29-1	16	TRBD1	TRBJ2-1	TGCAGCGTTCCGGGATTTACAGGGGATTTACACAATGAGCAGTTCTTC	CSVPGFTGDLHNEQFF
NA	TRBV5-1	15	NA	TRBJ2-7	TGCGCCAGCAGCCCCAGGACTTATTCTTCCTACGAGCAGTACTTC	CASSPRTYSSYEQYF
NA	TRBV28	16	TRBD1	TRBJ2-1	TGTGCCAGCAGCCGGGGACAGACCTCCTCCTACAATGAGCAGTTCTTC	CASSRGQTSSYNEQFF
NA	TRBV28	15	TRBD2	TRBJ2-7	TGTGCCAGCAGTCCTACTAGCGGGAGGGCCGACGAGCAGTACTTC	CASSPTSGRADEQYF
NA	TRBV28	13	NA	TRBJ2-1	TGTGCCAGCAGTTCCCGGGGGTACAATGAGCAGTTCTTC	CASSSRGYNEQFF
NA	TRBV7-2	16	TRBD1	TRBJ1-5	TGTGCCAGCAGCCTAGGACAGGGGGCAAGCAATCAGCCCCAGCATTTT	CASSLGQGASNQPQHF
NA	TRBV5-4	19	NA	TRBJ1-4	TGTGCCAGCAGCTTACTCGGGGGACTACCTCCGTCAACCACCGAAAAACTGTTTTTT	CASSLLGGLPPSTTEKLFF
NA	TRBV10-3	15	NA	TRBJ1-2	TGTGCCATCAGTGTGTCCAGACAGACTAACTATGGCTACACCTTC	CAISVSRQTNYGYTF
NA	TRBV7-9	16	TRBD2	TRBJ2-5	TGTGCCAGCAGCTCCGCCGGACTAGCGAAAAAAGAGACCCAGTACTTC	CASSSAGLAKKETQYF
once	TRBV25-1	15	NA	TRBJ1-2	TGTGCCAGCAGTTTCTCCGGGCGGGGGTGGAATGGCTACACCTTC	CASSFSGRGWNGYTF
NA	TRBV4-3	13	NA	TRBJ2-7	TGCGCCAGCAGCCCGCAGTGTTGCTACGAGCAGTACTTC	CASSPQCCYEQYF
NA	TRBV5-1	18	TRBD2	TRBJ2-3	TGCGCCAGCAGCTTGGCCGGGACTAGCGGGACTCCCACAGATACGCAGTATTTT	CASSLAGTSGTPTDTQYF
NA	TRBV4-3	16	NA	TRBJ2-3	TGCGCCAGCAGCCAAGATTTCCAACGGGGGAGAGATACGCAGTATTTT	CASSQDFQRGRDTQYF
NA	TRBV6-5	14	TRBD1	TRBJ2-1	TGTGCCAGCAGCCGCGACAGGGCATACAATGAGCAGTTCTTC	CASSRDRAYNEQFF
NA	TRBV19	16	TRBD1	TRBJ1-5	TGTGCCAGTAGTCCCCCGACAGGGGTACACAATCAGCCCCAACATTTT	CASSPPTGVHNQPQHF
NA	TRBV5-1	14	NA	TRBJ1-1	TGCGCCAGCAGCTCCAGCCTCAGGAACACTGAAGCTTTCTTT	CASSSSLRNTEAFF